These 32 T cell receptor beta chains originate from one sample sequenced in a study of cytomegalovirus exposure and HLA in healthy donors. Primers included in the PCR were 60 Vbeta and 13 Jbeta primers. Some clones are missing from TCRdb's copy, which holds only in-frame ones; the method was immunoSEQ multiplex PCR. The table has 250,000 or so clones, about 85% seen once. Sequenced sample: PBMCs. The origin of the receptors is a human donor in good health.

The rearrangement links TRBV7-6 to TRBJ2-3; tentatively, D is TRBD1 (5 bases). There are 16 residues in the CDR3. The germline V gene encodes CDR1 SGHVS and CDR2 FNYEAQ. Trimming left V 4 bases short and J 0 bases short, with 14 bases between. The CDR3 sequence is CASSSRTTESTDTQYF. DNA for the CDR3: TGTGCCAGCAGCTCTCGGACAACCGAGAGCACAGATACGCAGTATTTT.

DNA for the CDR3: TGTGCCAGCAGTTTAGGGGCGGGAAACTATGGCTACACCTTC. It encodes CASSLGAGNYGYTF. V usage is TRBV28 and J usage is TRBJ1-2; weak D call: TRBD1 (5 bases). This CDR3 has 14 residues. V lost 2 bases to trimming and J lost 2 bases, with 9 bases between them. Germline CDR1 reads MDHEN; CDR2 reads SYDVKM.

This chain links TRBV19 with TRBJ2-5, with 9 bases identical to TRBD2. The germline gives CDR1 LNHDA, CDR2 SQIVND (reference sequence). The V and J ends lost 1 base and 3 bases, in that order; junction bases with no gene match: 9. This CDR3 region has 17 residues. The CDR3 is CASSIGVSSGIKETQYF. The CDR3 nucleotides read TGTGCCAGTAGTATAGGGGTATCTAGCGGGATTAAAGAGACCCAGTACTTC.

This clone was seen a few times. The J gene is TRBJ2-3, the V gene TRBV4-1, with 9 bases fitting TRBD1. The J segment lost 5 bases and the V segment lost 1 base, leaving 7 bases of the junction unmatched. CDR1 is MGHRA, CDR2 YSYEKL, per germline. The CDR3 contains 16 residues. The CDR3 bases are TGCGCCAGCAGCCAAGGGGGGGACAGGGCTGGAGATACGCAGTATTTT. Its protein product is CASSQGGDRAGDTQYF.

This clone was seen a single time. V is TRBV19 and J is TRBJ2-7; 8 bases agree with TRBD1. Germline CDR1 and CDR2: LNHDA and SQIVND (reference sequence). The CDR3 has 13 amino acids. V lost 4 bases to trimming and J lost 4 bases; unmatched junction nucleotides: 3. DNA of the CDR3: TGTGCCAGTAGTAGGGACAGGACTTACGAGCAGTACTTC. Its translation is CASSRDRTYEQYF.

The V call is TRBV4-1, the J call TRBJ2-7; 7 positions match TRBD2. V dropped 4 bases and J dropped 2; count of bases not matched to a gene: 11. The CDR3 runs 16 residues. Per germline, CDR1 MGHRA and CDR2 YSYEKL. The CDR3 region has the DNA TGCGCCAGCAGCCTTGAGTCGGGAGGATCCCCCTACGAGCAGTACTTC. Translation gives CASSLESGGSPYEQYF.

The CDR3 DNA follows: TGTGCCATCAGTAAACTAGCGGCAACCTACAATGAGCAGTTCTTC. It specifies CAISKLAATYNEQFF. The V gene is TRBV10-3, the J gene TRBJ2-1, with 8 positions matching TRBD2. The CDR3 covers 15 residues. CDR1 is ENHRY, CDR2 SYGVKD, per germline. Unmatched junction bases numbered 5, after V lost 5 bases and J lost 2 bases.

The chain recombines TRBV28 with TRBJ2-1; TRBD2 matches at 15 bases. Germline CDR1 reads MDHEN; CDR2 reads SYDVKM. V shed 6 bases, J shed 0 bases, and the junction held 6 bases outside the gene matches. The CDR3 runs to 18 residues. The CDR3 sequence is CASRHRTSGRVSYNEQFF. Written as DNA, the CDR3 is TGTGCCAGCAGACACCGGACTAGCGGGAGGGTCTCCTACAATGAGCAGTTCTTC.

The chain combines TRBV7-2 with TRBJ2-3; TRBD2 matches at 10 bases. Germline V CDR1 and CDR2: SGHTA, FQGNSA. V lost 5 bases and J lost 2; bases outside the gene matches: 7. The CDR3 sequence is 16 residues long. The CDR3 bases are TGTGCCAGCAGCCGGACTAGCGGAACCACCACAGATACGCAGTATTTT. It yields the protein CASSRTSGTTTDTQYF.

V and J are TRBV5-1 and TRBJ1-4; D is unclear. The germline V and J ends were trimmed by 0 bases and 1 base, with 7 bases remaining between them. The CDR3 has 15 residues. Germline values: CDR1 SGHRS, CDR2 YFSETQ. Here the CDR3 DNA reads TGCGCCAGCAGCTTGGGGGCGTTAACTAATGAAAAACTGTTTTTT. Translating it yields CASSLGALTNEKLFF.

The rearrangement uses TRBV7-8 and TRBJ2-1; D is unresolved. Germline V gives CDR1 SGHVS, CDR2 FQNEAQ. This CDR3 is 19 amino acids long. The V and J ends lost 1 base and 4 bases respectively, with 23 bases between them. As DNA, the CDR3 is TGTGCCAGCAGCTTAGTTTTCGTTAGCAGAGACCCCAAATACAATGAGCAGTTCTTC. This sequence encodes CASSLVFVSRDPKYNEQFF.

The V call is TRBV6-5, the J call TRBJ1-5; 9 nucleotides agree with TRBD1. The CDR3 is 15 residues long. CDR1 is MNHEY, CDR2 SVGAGI, per germline. The V gene end was trimmed by 0 bases and the J gene end by 6 bases; junction bases not matched to a gene: 3. The CDR3, as DNA: TGTGCCAGCAGTTACTCGACGGACAGGGGTCAGCCCCAGCATTTT. Residues: CASSYSTDRGQPQHF.

The rearrangement links TRBV6-5 to TRBJ2-7, with TRBD2 matching over 14 bases. This CDR3 has 14 amino acids. The V segment lost 6 bases and the J segment 6 bases; nucleotides outside the gene matches: 4. Per the germline V gene, CDR1 is MNHEY and CDR2 is SVGAGI. The CDR3 protein is CASRRTSGGREQYF. CDR3 coding DNA: TGTGCCAGCAGACGGACTAGCGGGGGGCGCGAGCAGTACTTC.

This rearrangement joins TRBV7-3 to TRBJ2-1; the match to TRBD2 covers 7 bases. The length of the CDR3 is 13 residues. Unmatched junction bases numbered 6, after V lost 3 bases and J lost 10 bases. Germline loops: CDR1 SGHTA, CDR2 FQGTGA. The CDR3 coding sequence is TGTGCCAGCAGCTTGGCGGCGGGACTAGAGCAGTTCTTC. It encodes CASSLAAGLEQFF.

Only one count was recorded for this clone. The chain employs TRBV7-2 and TRBJ1-2; 7 nucleotides match TRBD1. The CDR3 extends over 15 amino acids. V shed 6 bases and J 0 bases; nucleotides not matched to a gene: 7. Germline lookup yields CDR1 SGHTA and CDR2 FQGNSA. CDR3 residues: CASSLRDRANYGYTF. Here the CDR3 DNA reads TGTGCCAGCAGTTTACGGGACAGAGCTAACTATGGCTACACCTTC.

The chain links TRBV7-9 to TRBJ1-2; D is possibly TRBD1 (6 bases). Germline CDR1 SEHNR, CDR2 FQNEAQ (reference sequence). V was shortened by 6 bases and J by 8 bases, with 16 bases between the two germline ends. CDR3 length: 13 residues. The CDR3 DNA is TGTGCCAGCAGTGACGGGTCAGGGGAGGGCTACACCTTC. It translates to CASSDGSGEGYTF.

This clone showed up just a few times. The chain couples TRBV2 to TRBJ2-7; 7 positions match TRBD1. The trim removed 7 bases at V and 0 bases at J, leaving 6 bases unmatched. Germline CDR1 is SNHLY and CDR2 is FYNNEI. The CDR3 spans 14 residues. The CDR3 DNA follows: TGTGCCAGCAAGTTTCAGGGGGACTCCTACGAGCAGTACTTC. This codes for CASKFQGDSYEQYF.

The V and J genes are TRBV7-2 and TRBJ1-2; 7 nucleotides line up with TRBD1. CDR1 is SGHTA and CDR2 is FQGNSA in the germline V gene. The CDR3 is 14 amino acids. With 5 bases clipped from V and 2 bases from J, the junction kept 5 bases outside the gene matches. In DNA form, the CDR3 reads TGTGCCAGCAGCCCGCAGACAGGGAACTATGGCTACACCTTC. It codes for CASSPQTGNYGYTF.

The chain is built from TRBV28 and TRBJ2-7; the match to TRBD1 covers 11 bases. The trim removed 0 bases at V and 4 bases at J, leaving 5 bases unmatched. The CDR3 runs to 16 residues. Germline CDR1 is MDHEN and CDR2 is SYDVKM. The CDR3: CASSLWGQGDQYEQYF. The DNA for the CDR3 is TGTGCCAGCAGTTTATGGGGACAGGGGGATCAGTACGAGCAGTACTTC.

The chain is built from TRBV7-8 and TRBJ1-4, with 12 bases identical to TRBD1. The CDR3 covers 17 residues. The J segment lost 4 bases and the V segment lost 5 bases, leaving 8 bases of the junction unmatched. Germline V gene sequence: CDR1 SGHVS, CDR2 FQNEAQ. CDR3 sequence: CASSPGTGGMGNEKLFF. The CDR3 DNA reads as TGTGCCAGCAGCCCCGGGACAGGGGGCATGGGTAATGAAAAACTGTTTTTT.

The genes are TRBV29-1 and TRBJ2-1, with TRBD1 identical over 8 bases. There are 12 residues in the CDR3. Germline trimming cut 6 bases from V and 7 bases from J; bases unmatched to any gene: 5. Looked up from germline, CDR1 is SQVTM and CDR2 is ANQGSEA. The CDR3 coding sequence is TGCAGCGTCCACAGGGGGAAAAATGAGCAGTTCTTC. This translates into CSVHRGKNEQFF.

This clone was seen just once. J is TRBJ1-1 and V is TRBV5-4; 9 bases line up with TRBD1. The CDR3 length is 13 residues. Trimming at V came to 6 bases and at J to 3 bases, leaving 3 bases not matched to a gene. Per germline, CDR1 SGHNT and CDR2 YYREEE (reference sequence). CDR3 protein: CASNRDRDTEAFF. Here the CDR3 DNA reads TGTGCCAGCAACCGGGACAGGGACACTGAAGCTTTCTTT.

The chain recombines TRBV19 with TRBJ2-7; TRBD1 is a possible D gene (5 bases). Trimming left V 3 bases short and J 2 bases short, with 11 bases between. The length of the CDR3 is 14 residues. Looked up from germline, CDR1 is LNHDA and CDR2 is SQIVND (reference sequence). CDR3 bases: TGTGCCAGTAGTATTCAGCCAGGGCCCTACGAGCAGTACTTC. It encodes CASSIQPGPYEQYF. Drawing the rest from reference TRBV19 and TRBJ2-7, the complete variable domain is DGGITQSPKYLFRKEGQNVTLSCEQNLNHDAMYWYRQDPGQGLRLIYYSQIVNDFQKGDIAEGYSVSREKKESFPLTVTSAQKNPTAFYLCASSIQPGPYEQYFGPGTRLTVT.

The chain has TRBV6-5 and TRBJ2-7, with a weak D call TRBD1 (7 bases). CDR1 and CDR2 from the germline V gene are MNHEY and SVGAGI. The CDR3 covers 16 residues. The ends were cut back, 4 bases at V and 1 base at J, with 17 bases in the middle. The CDR3 reads CASSSPSAGQSYEQYF. CDR3 nucleotide sequence: TGTGCCAGCAGTTCCCCCAGCGCGGGACAGTCCTACGAGCAGTACTTC.

The chain employs TRBV5-1 and TRBJ1-6; 11 nucleotides agree with TRBD1. CDR1 and CDR2 from the germline V gene are SGHRS and YFSETQ. This CDR3 has 14 residues. Trimming at V came to 3 bases and at J to 8 bases, leaving 1 base not matched to a gene. The CDR3 loop reads CASSWTGGDSPLHF. Here the CDR3 DNA reads TGCGCCAGCAGCTGGACAGGGGGCGATTCACCCCTCCACTTT.

This clone came up once. The chain uses TRBV27 and TRBJ2-7; maybe TRBD1 (5 bases). Germline V gives CDR1 MNHEY, CDR2 SMNVEV (reference sequence). Trimming cost V 5 bases and J 2 bases, with 19 bases left between them. CDR3 length: 16 residues. CDR3 in amino acids: CASSARPPDIAYEQYF. The CDR3 DNA is TGTGCCAGCAGTGCGCGTCCTCCGGACATAGCCTACGAGCAGTACTTC.

A single count supports this clone. J is TRBJ1-3 and V is TRBV27; D remains ambiguous. Trimming stripped 1 base from V and 0 bases from J, with 4 bases between. The CDR3 contains 14 residues. Looked up from germline, CDR1 is MNHEY and CDR2 is SMNVEV (reference sequence). CDR3 bases: TGTGCCAGCAGTTTATTGGCCTCTGGAAACACCATATATTTT. Protein sequence: CASSLLASGNTIYF.

This chain uses TRBV5-1 with TRBJ2-1; the match to TRBD1 covers 12 bases. V trimming: 5 bases; J trimming: 8 bases; junction bases outside the gene matches: 14. The CDR3 covers 17 residues. The V gene's germline CDR1 is SGHRS and CDR2 YFSETQ. CDR3 nucleotide sequence: TGCGCCAGCAGTCCCGGGACAGGGGGCCGGAAAATCCATGAGCAGTTCTTC. This sequence encodes CASSPGTGGRKIHEQFF. Based on the CDR3 plus reference TRBV5-1 and TRBJ2-1, the full variable domain is KAGVTQTPRYLIKTRGQQVTLSCSPISGHRSVSWYQQTPGQGLQFLFEYFSETQRNKGNFPGRFSGRQFSNSRSEMNVSTLELGDSALYLCASSPGTGGRKIHEQFFGPGTRLTVL.

The rearrangement joins TRBV12-5 to TRBJ2-4, with 10 nucleotides matching TRBD1. CDR3 length: 20 amino acids. The ends lost 2 bases at V and 3 bases at J; junction bases unmatched: 16. Germline CDR1 LGHNT, CDR2 FRNRAP. The CDR3, as DNA: TGTGCTAGTGGTTTGCCATCATATCCGACAGGGGGCGCAGGCAAAAACATTCAGTACTTC. Translation gives CASGLPSYPTGGAGKNIQYF.

This chain connects TRBV4-1 to TRBJ2-1, with 9 positions matching TRBD2. V shed 6 bases and J 5 bases; nucleotides not matched to a gene: 8. CDR1 MGHRA and CDR2 YSYEKL come from the germline V gene. The CDR3 contains 15 residues. CDR3 in amino acids: CASSISGRGDNEQFF. The CDR3 nucleotides are TGCGCCAGCAGTATTAGCGGGAGAGGCGACAATGAGCAGTTCTTC.

The chain couples TRBV6-1 to TRBJ2-7; 7 bases agree with TRBD1. Germline V gene lookup returns CDR1 MNHNS and CDR2 SASEGT. V lost 6 bases and J lost 0; bases outside the gene matches: 8. The CDR3 contains 15 residues. CDR3 sequence: CASSRDSGSSYEQYF. As DNA, the CDR3 is TGTGCCAGCAGCCGGGACAGTGGGAGCTCCTACGAGCAGTACTTC.

Concerning this clone: Other DNA sequences in this specimen translate into the identical CDR3. The chain joins TRBV7-9 to TRBJ1-1; D call uncertain. The CDR3 sequence is 13 residues long. V lost 5 bases and J lost 0, with 7 bases in between. Germline assignment: CDR1 SEHNR and CDR2 FQNEAQ (reference sequence). DNA of the CDR3: TGTGCCAGCAGCCCTACAGTGAACACTGAAGCTTTCTTT. Residues: CASSPTVNTEAFF.